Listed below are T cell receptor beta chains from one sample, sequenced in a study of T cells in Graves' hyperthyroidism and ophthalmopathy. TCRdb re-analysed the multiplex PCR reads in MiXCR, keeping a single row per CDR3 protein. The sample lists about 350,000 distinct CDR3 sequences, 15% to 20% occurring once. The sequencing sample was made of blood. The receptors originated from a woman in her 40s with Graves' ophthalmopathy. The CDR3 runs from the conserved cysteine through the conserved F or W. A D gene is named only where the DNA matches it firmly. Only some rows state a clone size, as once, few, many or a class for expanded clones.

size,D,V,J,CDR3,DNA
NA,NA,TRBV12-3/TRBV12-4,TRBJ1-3,CASSIDGSGNTIYF,TGTGCCAGCAGTATAGACGGCTCTGGAAACACCATATATTTT
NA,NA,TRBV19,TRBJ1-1,CASSKVTAGMNTEAFF,TGTGCCAGTAGTAAGGTCACGGCCGGGATGAACACTGAAGCTTTCTTT
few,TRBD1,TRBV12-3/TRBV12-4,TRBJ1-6,CASSLGQNSPLHF,TGTGCCAGCAGTCTGGGACAGAATTCACCCCTCCACTTT
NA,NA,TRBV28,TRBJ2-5,CASSFSEDWETQYF,TGTGCCAGCAGTTTTTCCGAAGACTGGGAGACCCAGTACTTC
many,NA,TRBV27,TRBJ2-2,CASSLPPTGGGELFF,TGTGCCAGCAGTTTACCCCCGACGGGTGGCGGGGAGCTGTTTTTT
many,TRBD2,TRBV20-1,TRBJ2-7,CSARDPRGSGGRDPYEQYF,TGCAGTGCTAGAGATCCGAGAGGGAGTGGCGGGAGGGATCCCTACGAGCAGTACTTC
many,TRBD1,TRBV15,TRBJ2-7,CATSRAPGTGGSYEQYF,TGTGCCACCAGCAGAGCGCCCGGGACAGGGGGCTCATACGAGCAGTACTTC
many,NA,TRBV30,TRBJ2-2,CAWSVGPNTGELFF,TGTGCCTGGAGTGTGGGGCCGAACACCGGGGAGCTGTTTTTT
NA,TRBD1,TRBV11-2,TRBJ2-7,CASSAGTGGSYSYEQYF,TGTGCCAGCAGCGCTGGGACAGGCGGTTCCTACTCCTACGAGCAGTACTTC
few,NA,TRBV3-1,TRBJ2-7,CASSQQAGFGEQYF,TGTGCCAGCAGCCAACAGGCAGGGTTCGGGGAGCAGTACTTC
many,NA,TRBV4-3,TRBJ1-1,CASSQLDTGEAFF,TGCGCCAGCAGCCAACTCGATACAGGTGAAGCTTTCTTT
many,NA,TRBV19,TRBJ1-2,CATSGGTTTYGYTF,TGTGCCACGTCCGGAGGGACAACGACCTATGGCTACACCTTC
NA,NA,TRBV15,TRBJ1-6,CATSRDGGSPLHF,TGTGCCACCAGCAGAGATGGCGGGTCACCCCTCCACTTT
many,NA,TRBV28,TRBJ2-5,CASRSITQGEQETQYF,TGTGCCAGCAGATCAATTACCCAGGGCGAACAAGAGACCCAGTACTTC
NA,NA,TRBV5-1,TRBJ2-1,CASSPEDPGDEQFF,TGCGCCAGCAGCCCGGAGGATCCGGGAGATGAGCAGTTCTTC
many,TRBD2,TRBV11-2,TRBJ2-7,CASSQGLAVLSSYEQYF,TGTGCCAGCAGCCAAGGACTAGCGGTCCTTAGCTCCTACGAGCAGTACTTC
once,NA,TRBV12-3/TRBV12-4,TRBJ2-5,CASSPPGAEETQYF,TGTGCCAGCAGCCCCCCGGGGGCTGAGGAGACCCAGTACTTC
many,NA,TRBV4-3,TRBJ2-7,CASSQVPGGEQYF,TGCGCCAGCAGCCAAGTTCCTGGGGGCGAGCAGTACTTC
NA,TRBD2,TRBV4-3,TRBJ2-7,CASSQGVAGGREQYF,TGCGCCAGCAGCCAAGGGGTAGCGGGTGGTCGCGAGCAGTACTTC
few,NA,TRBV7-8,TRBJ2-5,CASSSTQGLRETQYF,TGTGCCAGCAGCTCCACCCAGGGTTTAAGGGAGACCCAGTACTTC
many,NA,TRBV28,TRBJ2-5,CASSRQGDFQETQYF,TGTGCCAGCAGTAGGCAGGGGGACTTCCAAGAGACCCAGTACTTC
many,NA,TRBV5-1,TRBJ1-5,CASSLEAGNWPQHF,TGCGCCAGCAGCTTGGAGGCAGGAAACTGGCCCCAGCATTTT
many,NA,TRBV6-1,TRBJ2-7,CASRGAGSYEQYF,TGTGCCAGCAGAGGGGCAGGGTCCTACGAGCAGTACTTC
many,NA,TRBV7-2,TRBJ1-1,CASSLVYGHAFF,TGTGCCAGCAGCTTAGTGTACGGACACGCTTTCTTT
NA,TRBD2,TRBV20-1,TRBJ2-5,CSAGLGGGVQETQYF,TGCAGTGCTGGCCTAGGCGGGGGGGTCCAAGAGACCCAGTACTTC
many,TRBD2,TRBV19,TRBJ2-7,CASSIDSSTREGYEQYF,TGTGCCAGTAGTATAGATAGCTCGACGCGGGAGGGCTACGAGCAGTACTTC
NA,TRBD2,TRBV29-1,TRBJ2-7,CSVAATSATYEQYF,TGCAGCGTTGCCGCCACTAGCGCCACTTACGAGCAGTACTTC
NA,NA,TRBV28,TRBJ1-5,CASGALGSDQPQHF,TGTGCCAGCGGGGCACTGGGGAGCGATCAGCCCCAGCATTTT
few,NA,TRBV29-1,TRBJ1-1,CSVEVGLNTEAYF,TGCAGCGTTGAGGTAGGGTTGAACACTGAAGCTTACTTT
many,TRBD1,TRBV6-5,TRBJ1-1,CALKRGQGNTEAFF,TGTGCATTAAAACGGGGACAGGGGAACACTGAAGCTTTCTTT
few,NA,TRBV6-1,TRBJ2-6,CASDRFGVSGANVLTF,TGTGCCAGCGATCGTTTCGGGGTCTCTGGGGCCAACGTCCTGACTTTC
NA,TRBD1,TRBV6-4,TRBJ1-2,CASYPDPGQGNYGYTF,TGTGCCAGCTATCCTGACCCGGGACAGGGGAACTATGGCTACACCTTC
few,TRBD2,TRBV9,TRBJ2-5,CASSVAAGRQETQYF,TGTGCCAGCAGCGTAGCAGCGGGAAGGCAAGAGACCCAGTACTTC
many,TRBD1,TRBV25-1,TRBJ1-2,CASSESRWRDRVNYGYTF,TGTGCCAGCAGTGAATCTCGTTGGAGGGACAGGGTGAACTATGGCTACACCTTC
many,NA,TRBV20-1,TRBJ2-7,CSAPDVRDTSYEQYF,TGCAGTGCTCCCGATGTCCGGGACACATCCTACGAGCAGTACTTC
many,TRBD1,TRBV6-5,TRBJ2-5,CASSTPGTGDGETQYF,TGTGCCAGCAGTACCCCCGGGACAGGGGATGGTGAGACCCAGTACTTC
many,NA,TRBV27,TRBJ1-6,CASSLSGSYNSPLHF,TGTGCCAGCAGTTTATCGGGAAGTTATAATTCACCCCTCCACTTT
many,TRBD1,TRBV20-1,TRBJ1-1,CSAEFGQGIEAFF,TGCAGTGCTGAATTCGGACAGGGGATTGAAGCTTTCTTT
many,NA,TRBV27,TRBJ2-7,CASSLSRVSYEQYF,TGTGCCAGCAGTTTATCCAGGGTCTCCTACGAGCAGTACTTC
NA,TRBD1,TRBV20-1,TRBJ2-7,CSGGTGGVYEQYF,TGCAGTGGAGGGACAGGGGGCGTCTACGAGCAGTACTTC
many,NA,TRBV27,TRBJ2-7,CASRPYGSYEQYF,TGTGCCAGCAGACCGTACGGCTCCTACGAGCAGTACTTC
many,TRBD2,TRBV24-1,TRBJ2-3,CATSDFSGRAGTQYF,TGTGCCACCAGTGATTTCAGCGGGAGGGCCGGTACGCAGTATTTT
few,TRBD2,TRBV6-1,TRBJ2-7,CASRGAGRPNEQYF,TGTGCCAGCAGGGGAGCGGGACGGCCCAACGAGCAGTACTTC
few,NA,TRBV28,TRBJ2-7,CASSLWAYEQYF,TGTGCCAGCAGCCTTTGGGCTTACGAGCAGTACTTC
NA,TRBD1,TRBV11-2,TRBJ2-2,CASSRTGRSTGELFF,TGTGCCAGCAGCCGGACAGGGAGGAGCACCGGGGAGCTGTTTTTT
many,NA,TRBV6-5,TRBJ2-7,CASSSANRQFYEQYF,TGTGCCAGCAGTTCGGCGAATCGACAGTTCTACGAGCAGTACTTC
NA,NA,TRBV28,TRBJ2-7,CASSLGLGLASYEQYF,TGTGCCAGCAGTTTAGGGCTTGGACTGGCGAGCTACGAGCAGTACTTC
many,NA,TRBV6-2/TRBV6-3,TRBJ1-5,CASRNGGVQEAQHF,TGTGCCAGCAGAAACGGTGGGGTCCAGGAGGCCCAGCATTTT
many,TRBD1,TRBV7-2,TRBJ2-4,CASSRDSLNIQYF,TGTGCCAGCAGCCGGGACAGCTTAAACATTCAGTACTTC
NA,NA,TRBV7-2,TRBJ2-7,CASSLGTGVIEQYF,TGTGCCAGCAGCCTAGGTACGGGGGTTATCGAGCAGTACTTC
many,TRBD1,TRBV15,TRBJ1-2,CATSRDTTGGQKDGYTF,TGTGCCACCAGCAGAGATACAACAGGGGGCCAAAAGGATGGCTACACCTTC
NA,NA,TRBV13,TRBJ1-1,CASISADGPLNTEAFF,TGTGCCAGCATCTCGGCGGACGGGCCTTTGAACACTGAAGCTTTCTTT
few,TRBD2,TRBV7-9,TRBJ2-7,CASSPSGIRSYEQYF,TGTGCCAGCAGCCCTAGCGGGATACGGTCCTACGAGCAGTACTTC
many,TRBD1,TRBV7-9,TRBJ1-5,CASTTGADQPQHF,TGTGCCAGCACAACAGGGGCGGATCAGCCCCAGCATTTT